Following are 22 T cell receptor beta chains from one sample sequenced in a study of response to subunit inactivated influenza vaccine (dated by TCRdb to the late 2010s). Library method: RT-PCR. These reads were obtained on an Illumina HiSeq 2500. Starting from the raw public reads, TCRdb applied fastp trimming at Q25, assembled clones with MiXCR and retained in-frame beta chains. Rows with a matching CDR3 protein are joined into one entry that keeps the most common DNA and genes. Across this sample there are roughly 570,000 distinct CDR3 sequences, with approximately 15% seen only once. The ten top clones hold over 8.5% of the sample. Sequenced material: PBMCs from blood, taken approximately 13 days after vaccination. The receptors derive from a man aged 50-60 years who received an inactivated influenza vaccine. Donor details come from another sample of the same person, matched by shared clones.

V gene TRBV20-1 combines with J gene TRBJ2-7, with D maybe TRBD2 (5 bases). The V end lost 0 bases, the J end lost 0 bases, and 12 bases lay between the germline ends. Germline V CDR1 and CDR2: DFQATT, SNEGSKA (reference sequence). The CDR3 is 15 amino acids. CDR3 DNA sequence: TGCAGTGCTAGAGATGCGGCGGGCAGCTCCTACGAGCAGTACTTC. This encodes CSARDAAGSSYEQYF.

Points on this clonotype: This may come from a read error, since a much larger clone is one base off. This chain uses TRBV7-9 with TRBJ2-7; TRBD1 is a possible D gene (5 bases). The length of the CDR3 is 12 residues. V was pared by 6 bases and J by 6 bases, with 12 bases between. Germline values: CDR1 SEHNR, CDR2 FQNEAQ (reference sequence). The CDR3 bases are TGTGCCAGCAGTTACAGGTCTCGCGAGCAGTACTTC. It specifies CASSYRSREQYF.

This clonotype was recorded a few times. The chain carries TRBV29-1 and TRBJ1-1; 12 nucleotides match TRBD1. The CDR3 loop spans 16 amino acids. Trimming removed 7 bases from V and 3 bases from J; junction bases left unmatched: 12. Germline V CDR1 and CDR2: SQVTM, ANQGSEA. Here the CDR3 DNA reads TGCAGCGATTGGGGACAGGGGGCAGATACGGACACTGAAGCTTTCTTT. Translating gives CSDWGQGADTDTEAFF.

CDR3 DNA sequence: TGTGCCAGCAGCCTTGGGACGACCAGGGAGACCCAGTACTTC. Translating gives CASSLGTTRETQYF. The rearrangement joins TRBV14 to TRBJ2-5, with D possibly being TRBD1 or TRBD2 (5 bases each). This CDR3 comprises 14 residues. Germline V CDR1 and CDR2: SGHDN, FVKESK. With 4 bases removed from V and 5 bases from J, the gap between germline ends came to 14 bases.

This clonotype turned up a few times. The chain joins TRBV19 to TRBJ2-2; no clear D gene. The CDR3 loop spans 15 amino acids. V was cut by 4 bases and J by 1 base, with 10 bases left in between. CDR1 LNHDA and CDR2 SQIVND come from the germline V gene (reference sequence). The CDR3 region has the DNA TGTGCCAGTAGTACTTCGAGGCGGAACACCGGGGAGCTGTTTTTT. This sequence encodes CASSTSRRNTGELFF. The variable domain in full, with the rest retrieved from reference TRBV19 and TRBJ2-2, is DGGITQSPKYLFRKEGQNVTLSCEQNLNHDAMYWYRQDPGQGLRLIYYSQIVNDFQKGDIAEGYSVSREKKESFPLTVTSAQKNPTAFYLCASSTSRRNTGELFFGEGSRLTVL.

In its sample, this clonotype was seen a few times. J is TRBJ2-6 and V is TRBV5-4; D is unclear. CDR1 and CDR2 from the germline V gene are SGHNT and YYREEE (reference sequence). The CDR3 runs to 14 residues. V lost 3 bases to trimming and J lost 4 bases, with 8 bases between them. The DNA of the CDR3 is TGTGCCAGCAGCTGGAATTCCGGGGCCAACGTCCTGACTTTC. It codes for CASSWNSGANVLTF.

The chain links TRBV7-2 to TRBJ2-5; 8 bases match TRBD2. The trim removed 8 bases at V and 0 bases at J, leaving 5 bases unmatched. Looked up from germline, CDR1 is SGHTA and CDR2 is FQGNSA. This CDR3 has 14 amino acids. CDR3 DNA sequence: TGTGCCAGCTCATATAGCGGGAACCAAGAGACCCAGTACTTC. This sequence encodes CASSYSGNQETQYF.

V is TRBV4-3 and J is TRBJ2-3; no definite D call. The germline V gene has CDR1 LGHNA and CDR2 YSLEER. The CDR3 extends over 15 amino acids. V lost 0 bases, J lost 2 bases, and 9 bases lay in between. DNA of the CDR3: TGCGCCAGCAGCCAAGATTGGACCCACACAGATACGCAGTATTTT. Residues: CASSQDWTHTDTQYF.

This clonotype was detected only a few times. A much larger clone is a single base away; this may be a read error. This CDR3 reads CASSSDGSYEQYF. The CDR3 DNA follows: TGTGCCAGCAGTTCGGACGGATCCTACGAGCAGTACTTC. The chain uses TRBV6-2 or TRBV6-3 and TRBJ2-7; D ambiguous. The V gene lost 4 bases and the J gene lost 1 base, with 8 bases spanning the gap. Germline lookup yields CDR1 MNHEY and CDR2 SVGEGT. The CDR3 length is 13 residues.

The chain is built from TRBV7-9 and TRBJ1-5; TRBD1 agrees at 7 bases. The CDR3 covers 13 residues. The germline V gene has CDR1 SEHNR and CDR2 FQNEAQ (reference sequence). CDR3: CAKDRESYQPQHF. CDR3 in DNA: TGTGCGAAAGACAGGGAATCTTATCAGCCCCAGCATTTT.

In its sample, this clonotype was seen a few times. This chain connects TRBV20-1 to TRBJ2-1, with 10 bases lining up with TRBD2. Germline lookup yields CDR1 DFQATT and CDR2 SNEGSKA (reference sequence). The CDR3 totals 16 residues. V lost 2 bases and J lost 7; bases outside the gene matches: 11. DNA for the CDR3: TGCAGTGCTAGATTGCCTAGCGGGAGTAGGGTGAATGAGCAGTTCTTC. This translates into CSARLPSGSRVNEQFF.

The chain combines TRBV12-3 or TRBV12-4 with TRBJ2-7; D gene uncertain. The CDR3 sequence is 13 residues long. V was clipped by 2 bases and J by 7 bases, with 12 bases between them. This chain's CDR3 is CASSLYIPGEQYF. In DNA, the CDR3 is TGTGCCAGCAGTTTATATATTCCCGGTGAGCAGTACTTC.

This rearrangement joins TRBV28 to TRBJ1-1; a weak D match, TRBD1 (6 bases). V lost 4 bases and J 2 bases, leaving 17 bases between the germline ends. The CDR3 is 16 residues long. Germline CDR1 reads MDHEN; CDR2 reads SYDVKM. In DNA, the CDR3 is TGTGCCAGCAGTTCACCCGGGGGCAGGAGTAACACTGAAGCTTTCTTT. Amino acid sequence: CASSSPGGRSNTEAFF.

Worth noting for this clonotype: This could be a read error, since a much larger clone is one nucleotide away. V usage is TRBV7-2 and J usage is TRBJ1-5; D uncertain. CDR1 is SGHTA and CDR2 is FQGNSA in the germline V gene. This CDR3 region has 14 residues. The CDR3 here is CASSLVGSNQPQRF. The CDR3 region has the DNA TGTGCCAGCAGCTTAGTGGGAAGCAATCAGCCCCAGCGTTTT. Filled out from reference TRBV7-2 and TRBJ1-5, the complete variable domain reads GAGVSQSPSNKVTEKGKDVELRCDPISGHTALYWYRQSLGQGLEFLIYFQGNSAPDKSGLPSDRFSAERTGGSVSTLTIQRTQQEDSAVYLCASSLVGSNQPQRFGDGTRLSIL.

In its sample, this clonotype was seen a few times. This sequence joins TRBV29-1 and TRBJ1-2, with D uncertain. This CDR3 comprises 14 residues. Trimming stripped 5 bases from V and 4 bases from J, with 17 bases between. In germline, CDR1 is SQVTM, CDR2 ANQGSEA. The DNA of the CDR3 is TGCAGCGTTCCGTTTCTTGGGCTCCGCTATGGCTACACCTTC. Its translation: CSVPFLGLRYGYTF.

The chain couples TRBV2 to TRBJ2-5; D not resolved. Per germline, CDR1 SNHLY and CDR2 FYNNEI. The length of the CDR3 is 11 residues. V was cut by 6 bases and J by 5 bases, with 7 bases left in between. CDR3 protein: CASRRDETQYF. CDR3 sequence (DNA): TGTGCCAGCAGAAGGGATGAGACCCAGTACTTC.

CDR3 DNA sequence: TGCAGCGGTGATGCCGGGGGTAGCACAGATACGCAGTATTTT. It specifies CSGDAGGSTDTQYF. V and J are TRBV29-1 and TRBJ2-3; TRBD2 might be the D (6 bases). The CDR3 is 14 amino acids. Trimming shortened V by 7 bases and J by 0 bases, and 14 bases separated the two germline ends. Germline V gene lookup returns CDR1 SQVTM and CDR2 ANQGSEA.

The J gene is TRBJ1-3, the V gene TRBV2; the D gene is possibly TRBD1 (5 bases). Trimming took 2 bases from V and 3 from J, leaving 17 bases between them. The CDR3 spans 17 residues. Looked up from germline, CDR1 is SNHLY and CDR2 is FYNNEI. The DNA of the CDR3 is TGTGCCAGCAGTGAAAGGTGGGACCTGCCCTTTGGAAACACCATATATTTT. This sequence encodes CASSERWDLPFGNTIYF.

A few counts support this clonotype. The rearrangement uses TRBV5-8 and TRBJ2-4; 10 positions match TRBD2. The length of the CDR3 is 16 residues. V trimming: 4 bases; J trimming: 0 bases; junction bases outside the gene matches: 4. Germline loops: CDR1 SGHTS, CDR2 YDEGEE. CDR3 amino acids: CASSQGTSVAKNIQYF. The CDR3, as DNA: TGTGCCAGCAGCCAGGGGACTAGCGTAGCCAAAAACATTCAGTACTTC.

V and J are TRBV27 and TRBJ1-5; D unclear. CDR3 size: 13 residues. Trimming stripped 5 bases from V and 9 bases from J, with 14 bases between. CDR1 is MNHEY, CDR2 SMNVEV, per germline (reference sequence). CDR3 nucleotides: TGTGCCAGCAGTAACAGCCTGCTAGCGCCCCAGCATTTT. This sequence encodes CASSNSLLAPQHF.

This clonotype came up a few times. J is TRBJ2-5 and V is TRBV10-2, with 7 bases that match TRBD1. Germline CDR1 and CDR2: WSHSY and SAAADI. V shed 2 bases, J shed 5 bases, and the junction held 8 bases outside the gene matches. The CDR3 has 15 amino acids. CDR3 nucleotide sequence: TGCGCCAGCAGTGAGCCCGGGACAGCTATCGAGACCCAGTACTTC. Its translation: CASSEPGTAIETQYF.

This chain joins TRBV7-8 and TRBJ2-5, with 7 bases matching TRBD1. The V gene's germline CDR1 is SGHVS and CDR2 FQNEAQ. CDR3 length: 16 amino acids. V lost 4 bases, J lost 5 bases, and 13 bases stayed unmatched. In DNA, the CDR3 is TGTGCCAGCAGCTCGTCTCAGACAGGGTACTCGGAGACCCAGTACTTC. Translating gives CASSSSQTGYSETQYF.